Presented here are 13 T cell receptor beta chains from one specimen sequenced in a study of a mutant IDH1 vaccine in newly diagnosed glioma. No antigen has been assigned to these receptors. This sample's time point: week 23, last vaccination. Each dose of the vaccine consisted of 300 ug of mutant IDH1 20-mer peptide, with topical imiquimod. The repertoire was sequenced with immunoSEQ multiplex PCR; TCRdb's copy has only in-frame clones and lacks some. In the table there are 40,000 or so clones, around 74% of which are singletons. The source was PBMCs, collected from a glioma patient whose treatment included an IDH1 peptide vaccine. The receptors were gathered from a man aged 50 to 60 with glioma.

The genes are TRBV6-1 and TRBJ1-1, with 7 bases aligning to TRBD1. The CDR3 runs to 13 residues. Germline assignment: CDR1 MNHNS and CDR2 SASEGT. V gave up 7 bases and J gave up 4 bases; unmatched junction bases: 6. CDR3: CASKGQGGTEAFF. In nucleotides, the CDR3 is TGTGCCAGCAAAGGGCAGGGGGGCACTGAAGCTTTCTTT.

This chain joins TRBV6-1 and TRBJ2-3; 7 positions match TRBD1. Per germline, CDR1 MNHNS and CDR2 SASEGT. The CDR3 runs to 13 residues. The V and J ends lost 9 bases and 3 bases, in that order; junction bases with no gene match: 6. CDR3 residues: CASRNRGTDTQYF. In DNA form, the CDR3 reads TGTGCCAGTAGGAACAGGGGAACAGATACGCAGTATTTT.

The table lists this clone with a few counts. The J gene is TRBJ2-1, the V gene TRBV7-8; TRBD1 might be the D (5 bases). Germline CDR1 SGHVS, CDR2 FQNEAQ. This CDR3 region has 17 residues. V was trimmed by 0 bases and J by 0 bases, leaving 12 bases between them. In DNA form, the CDR3 reads TGTGCCAGCAGCTTAGCCTTAGGGGTCAGCTCCTACAATGAGCAGTTCTTC. Translation gives CASSLALGVSSYNEQFF. Looking up the rest from reference TRBV7-8 and TRBJ2-1 gives the full variable domain: GAGVSQSPRYKVAKRGQDVALRCDPISGHVSLFWYQQALGQGPEFLTYFQNEAQLDKSGLPSDRFFAERPEGSVSTLKIQRTQQEDSAVYLCASSLALGVSSYNEQFFGPGTRLTVL.

The chain employs TRBV9 and TRBJ1-1; no firm D call. In germline, CDR1 is SGDLS, CDR2 YYNGEE. The CDR3 spans 15 residues. V lost 3 bases, J lost 0 bases, and 12 bases lay in between. In DNA, the CDR3 is TGTGCCAGCAGCGAAACAGATAGTATGAACACTGAAGCTTTCTTT. It encodes CASSETDSMNTEAFF.

This clone was seen only a few times. Here the CDR3 reads CASSLRMNTEAFF. For the CDR3, the DNA is TGTGCCAGCAGCTTACGGATGAACACTGAAGCTTTCTTT. The chain joins TRBV11-2 to TRBJ1-1; D is uncertain. V lost 2 bases and J 0 bases, leaving 4 bases between the germline ends. This CDR3 has 13 residues. Germline loops: CDR1 SGHAT, CDR2 FQNNGV.

The rearrangement joins TRBV27 to TRBJ2-7, with 8 bases aligning to TRBD2. J gave up 4 bases and V 2 bases, and 4 bases lay outside the gene matches. This CDR3 is 14 amino acids long. The germline CDR1 and CDR2 sequences are MNHEY and SMNVEV (reference sequence). CDR3 coding DNA: TGTGCCAGCAGTTTAGAGCGGGGGACATACGAGCAGTACTTC. Protein product: CASSLERGTYEQYF.

V and J are TRBV11-1 and TRBJ2-7; TRBD1 matches at 8 bases. With 0 bases clipped from V and 5 bases from J, the junction kept 9 bases outside the gene matches. Germline loops: CDR1 SGHAT, CDR2 FQDESV (reference sequence). This CDR3 contains 16 residues. CDR3 loop: CASSLAPRTGNHEQYF. The CDR3 DNA is TGTGCCAGCAGCTTAGCGCCTAGGACAGGGAACCACGAGCAGTACTTC.

This clone came up a few times. The chain uses TRBV11-2 and TRBJ1-6; possible D gene TRBD1, 5 bases. This CDR3 is 16 amino acids long. Trimming left V 5 bases short and J 6 bases short, with 17 bases between. Looked up from germline, CDR1 is SGHAT and CDR2 is FQNNGV. The CDR3 loop is CASSLGRLRSNSPLHF. In DNA, the CDR3 is TGTGCCAGCAGCCTGGGACGCCTAAGGTCTAATTCACCCCTCCACTTT. Variable domain in full (rest from reference TRBV11-2 and TRBJ1-6): EAGVAQSPRYKIIEKRQSVAFWCNPISGHATLYWYQQILGQGPKLLIQFQNNGVVDDSQLPKDRFSAERLKGVDSTLKIQPAKLEDSAVYLCASSLGRLRSNSPLHFGNGTRLTVT.

In nucleotides, the CDR3 is TGTGCCAGCAGCACTTGGGACACCTCTACGGGGGAGCAGTACTTC. This codes for CASSTWDTSTGEQYF. The chain links TRBV6-1 to TRBJ2-7, with D perhaps matching TRBD1 (6 bases). V lost 6 bases to trimming and J lost 7 bases, with 22 bases between them. CDR1 and CDR2 (germline): MNHNS, SASEGT. The CDR3 has 15 residues.

The gene calls are TRBV7-8 and TRBJ1-2, with TRBD1 matching 9 bases. V lost 5 bases to trimming and J lost 7 bases; unmatched junction nucleotides: 11. Germline values: CDR1 SGHVS, CDR2 FQNEAQ. The length of the CDR3 is 15 residues. CDR3 sequence: CASSQTGGAAGGYTF. The CDR3 bases are TGTGCCAGCAGCCAAACAGGGGGCGCGGCCGGTGGCTACACCTTC.

This clone was seen more than once but under ten times. V usage is TRBV27 and J usage is TRBJ2-7; 7 bases line up with TRBD2. V shed 0 bases and J 6 bases; nucleotides not matched to a gene: 2. The germline gives CDR1 MNHEY, CDR2 SMNVEV (reference sequence). The CDR3 is 13 amino acids. As DNA, the CDR3 is TGTGCCAGCAGTTTATCGGGAGGGGTCGAGCAGTACTTC. It translates to CASSLSGGVEQYF.

The gene calls are TRBV5-1 and TRBJ1-3, with 7 bases aligning to TRBD1. The germline V gene encodes CDR1 SGHRS and CDR2 YFSETQ. The CDR3 is made up of 16 amino acids. Trimming removed 3 bases from V and 0 bases from J; junction bases left unmatched: 6. The CDR3 loop reads CASSSSTGASGNTIYF. CDR3 in DNA: TGCGCCAGCAGCTCGAGCACAGGGGCCTCTGGAAACACCATATATTTT.

J is TRBJ1-5 and V is TRBV19, with 10 bases identical to TRBD1. The V segment lost 6 bases and the J segment 6 bases; nucleotides outside the gene matches: 2. Germline V gives CDR1 LNHDA, CDR2 SQIVND (reference sequence). The CDR3 is 13 residues long. The CDR3 DNA is TGTGCCAGTAGGGACAGGGGGGTTCAGCCCCAGCATTTT. It specifies CASRDRGVQPQHF.